This entry lists 29 T cell receptor beta chains sequenced from one sample in a study of shared clonotypes between healthy human individuals. TCRdb keeps only in-frame clones here, not all; method: immunoSEQ multiplex PCR. The data hold about 2 million clones, with roughly 94% observed a single time. The naive CD8 fraction comprised CD45RO-negative cells positively selected for CCR7 and excluded terminally differentiated effector memory CD45RA+ cells. The sequencing input was naive CD8+ T cells sorted from blood. The source is a man younger than 35 in good health.

This chain joins TRBV9 and TRBJ2-1, with D tentatively TRBD2 (6 bases). The CDR3 has 13 amino acids. Germline V CDR1 and CDR2: SGDLS, YYNGEE. Trimming pared 4 bases from V and 8 bases from J, leaving 13 bases between. This CDR3 is CASSPVTSHEQFF. DNA of the CDR3: TGTGCCAGCAGCCCCGTCACTAGCCATGAGCAGTTCTTC.

This chain joins TRBV2 and TRBJ1-1, with D unresolved. V dropped 3 bases and J dropped 5 bases, with 7 bases sitting between them. Germline V gene data show CDR1 as SNHLY and CDR2 as FYNNEI. The CDR3 is 12 residues long. The CDR3 sequence is CASSDSGTEAFF. CDR3 sequence (DNA): TGTGCCAGCAGTGACAGCGGGACTGAAGCTTTCTTT. Combining the CDR3 with reference TRBV2 and TRBJ1-1 gives the whole variable domain EPEVTQTPSHQVTQMGQEVILRCVPISNHLYFYWYRQILGQKVEFLVSFYNNEISEKSEIFDDQFSVERPDGSNFTLKIRSTKLEDSAMYFCASSDSGTEAFFGQGTRLTVV.

V gene TRBV4-1 combines with J gene TRBJ2-7, with 8 bases identical to TRBD1. With V trimmed by 0 bases and J by 1 base, 8 bases remained unmatched. CDR3 size: 17 residues. CDR1 MGHRA and CDR2 YSYEKL come from the germline V gene. CDR3 in amino acids: CASSQDVSGTGSYEQYF. CDR3 bases: TGCGCCAGCAGCCAAGACGTCTCCGGGACAGGTTCCTACGAGCAGTACTTC.

This sequence joins TRBV6-5 and TRBJ2-7, with 7 bases matching TRBD1. The CDR3 runs 15 residues. Germline CDR1 MNHEY, CDR2 SVGAGI. The V gene end was trimmed by 6 bases and the J gene end by 4 bases; junction bases not matched to a gene: 12. CDR3 sequence: CASSPRAGGLYEQYF. The DNA for the CDR3 is TGTGCCAGCAGCCCTAGGGCAGGGGGATTGTACGAGCAGTACTTC.

J is TRBJ1-3 and V is TRBV5-1; TRBD1 might be the D (5 bases). Trimming removed 3 bases from V and 6 bases from J, with 16 bases in between. The germline V gene encodes CDR1 SGHRS and CDR2 YFSETQ. The CDR3 is 15 amino acids. The CDR3 sequence: CASSYRPGRANTIYF. The CDR3 DNA reads as TGCGCCAGCAGCTACCGGCCAGGGAGAGCAAACACCATATATTTT.

Remarks on this clone: The identical CDR3 is also encoded by other nucleotide sequences in the sample. The chain combines TRBV27 with TRBJ2-3; no firm D call. Germline CDR1 and CDR2: MNHEY and SMNVEV (reference sequence). The CDR3 extends over 12 amino acids. Trimming took 5 bases from V and 0 from J, leaving 3 bases between them. The CDR3 sequence: CASSHSTDTQYF. DNA of the CDR3: TGTGCCAGCAGTCACAGCACAGATACGCAGTATTTT.

This chain joins TRBV6-1 and TRBJ2-7; perhaps D is TRBD1 or TRBD2 (5 bases each). Germline CDR1 is MNHNS and CDR2 is SASEGT. This CDR3 comprises 16 residues. V was trimmed by 4 bases and J by 3 bases, leaving 19 bases between them. For the CDR3, the DNA is TGTGCCAGCAGTGTTACCGGGGCCCCTTACGACTACGAGCAGTACTTC. Amino acid sequence: CASSVTGAPYDYEQYF.

The chain joins TRBV13 to TRBJ2-5, with D possibly TRBD1 on 6 matching bases. V lost 2 bases, J lost 2 bases, and 9 bases lay in between. This CDR3 is built from 14 residues. The germline V gene encodes CDR1 PRHDT and CDR2 FYEKMQ (reference sequence). CDR3 DNA: TGTGCCAGCAGCTTATGGGACACTCAAGAGACCCAGTACTTC. Translated, it gives CASSLWDTQETQYF.

This sequence joins TRBV6-5 and TRBJ1-1, with TRBD1 as a possible D gene (5 bases). V was shortened by 2 bases and J by 6 bases, with 10 bases between the two germline ends. The germline gives CDR1 MNHEY, CDR2 SVGAGI. This CDR3 comprises 13 residues. For the CDR3, the DNA is TGTGCCAGCAGTTACGTGTCAGGGCCTGAAGCTTTCTTT. As protein: CASSYVSGPEAFF.

The chain employs TRBV10-3 and TRBJ2-5; 12 bases map to TRBD2. The CDR3 has 14 amino acids. Trimming cost V 10 bases and J 5 bases; bases outside gene matches: 8. In germline, CDR1 is ENHRY, CDR2 SYGVKD. CDR3 residues: CATRLAGESETQYF. CDR3 DNA: TGTGCCACCCGACTAGCGGGAGAGAGCGAGACCCAGTACTTC.

The chain uses TRBV4-1 and TRBJ2-2; 16 bases match TRBD2. The germline V gene has CDR1 MGHRA and CDR2 YSYEKL. The CDR3 spans 19 residues. V was clipped by 4 bases and J by 7 bases; unmatched bases: 12. CDR3 sequence: CASSLLLYGTSGRDGELFF. The CDR3 DNA sequence: TGCGCCAGCAGCCTGCTTTTATATGGGACTAGCGGGAGGGACGGGGAGCTGTTTTTT.

This chain links TRBV2 with TRBJ1-5; 7 bases match TRBD1. CDR3 length equals 16 residues. Germline-derived CDR1 and CDR2 are SNHLY and FYNNEI. J lost 2 bases, V lost 5 bases, and 9 bases had no gene match. CDR3 region: CASSTQGIIGNQPQHF. CDR3 DNA sequence: TGTGCCAGCAGTACACAGGGGATCATAGGCAATCAGCCCCAGCATTTT.

V is TRBV4-3 and J is TRBJ1-1; possibly TRBD1 for D (6 bases). The CDR3 extends over 13 amino acids. Germline V gene sequence: CDR1 LGHNA, CDR2 YSLEER. With 3 bases removed from V and 6 bases from J, the gap between germline ends came to 11 bases. The CDR3 protein is CASSQWRGAEAFF. CDR3 DNA: TGCGCCAGCAGCCAGTGGAGGGGGGCTGAAGCTTTCTTT.

This chain connects TRBV14 to TRBJ1-2, with no clear D. There are 14 residues in the CDR3. Germline loops: CDR1 SGHDN, CDR2 FVKESK. V was pared by 2 bases and J by 0 bases, with 7 bases between. CDR3 DNA sequence: TGTGCCAGCAGCCAATGGGGTGCTAACTATGGCTACACCTTC. This translates into CASSQWGANYGYTF.

The V gene is TRBV27, the J gene TRBJ2-7, with 8 bases matching TRBD2. The trim removed 2 bases at V and 3 bases at J, leaving 12 bases unmatched. The CDR3 spans 17 residues. Looked up from germline, CDR1 is MNHEY and CDR2 is SMNVEV (reference sequence). Here the CDR3 reads CASSLVSAGGLGYEQYF. CDR3 sequence (DNA): TGTGCCAGCAGTTTAGTTTCGGCGGGAGGCCTGGGCTACGAGCAGTACTTC.

This chain joins TRBV11-2 and TRBJ2-2; D is possibly TRBD1 (6 bases). From germline, CDR1 is SGHAT and CDR2 FQNNGV. This CDR3 is built from 17 residues. V lost 4 bases and J 5 bases, leaving 20 bases between the germline ends. CDR3 DNA: TGTGCCAGCAGCTCGACGACGTCGCTAACAGGGACCGGGGAGCTGTTTTTT. This sequence encodes CASSSTTSLTGTGELFF.

The chain recombines TRBV27 with TRBJ2-1, with D perhaps being TRBD1 or TRBD2 (5 bases each). CDR3 length equals 12 residues. Germline V gene lookup returns CDR1 MNHEY and CDR2 SMNVEV (reference sequence). V lost 5 bases to trimming and J lost 9 bases, with 11 bases between them. This CDR3 is CASSPPGTEQFF. The CDR3 nucleotides are TGTGCCAGCAGTCCGCCGGGGACTGAGCAGTTCTTC.

CDR3 nucleotide sequence: TGTGCCAGCAGCTTGTACAGTTCCTACGAGCAGTACTTC. Translating it yields CASSLYSSYEQYF. The rearrangement joins TRBV5-5 to TRBJ2-7; D gene uncertain. Germline CDR1 reads SGHKS; CDR2 reads YYEKEE (reference sequence). V gave up 1 base and J gave up 1 base, with 6 bases separating them. This CDR3 has 13 amino acids.

This clone was picked up a small number of times. The genes are TRBV27 and TRBJ1-6; D not certain. V dropped 5 bases and J dropped 9 bases, with 17 bases sitting between them. The CDR3 loop spans 15 amino acids. The germline gives CDR1 MNHEY, CDR2 SMNVEV (reference sequence). The CDR3 spells CASSAPPGRGSPLHF. The CDR3 coding sequence is TGTGCCAGCAGTGCCCCTCCGGGGAGAGGTTCACCCCTCCACTTT.

J is TRBJ1-1 and V is TRBV30; D is perhaps TRBD1 (6 bases). V dropped 0 bases and J dropped 4 bases, with 12 bases sitting between them. The CDR3 runs to 14 residues. CDR1 GTSNPN and CDR2 SVGIG come from the germline V gene (reference sequence). The DNA of the CDR3 is TGTGCCTGGAGTGTGGGGACGACAGGCACTGAAGCTTTCTTT. This gives the protein CAWSVGTTGTEAFF.

This clone was observed once. The V call is TRBV9, the J call TRBJ2-3; D is perhaps TRBD2 (7 bases). V was shortened by 3 bases and J by 7 bases, with 18 bases between the two germline ends. The CDR3 consists of 15 residues. Germline CDR1 reads SGDLS; CDR2 reads YYNGEE. The CDR3: CASSAPSGGLNTQYF. CDR3 nucleotides: TGTGCCAGCAGCGCCCCGTCCGGGGGGCTAAATACGCAGTATTTT. Variable domain in full (rest from reference TRBV9 and TRBJ2-3): DSGVTQTPKHLITATGQRVTLRCSPRSGDLSVYWYQQSLDQGLQFLIQYYNGEERAKGNILERFSAQQFPDLHSELNLSSLELGDSALYFCASSAPSGGLNTQYFGPGTRLTVL.

This clone was found once. The V gene is TRBV18, the J gene TRBJ1-1; unclear D gene. V was clipped by 3 bases and J by 7 bases, with 9 bases between them. The germline gives CDR1 KGHSH, CDR2 LQKENI. CDR3 length: 12 amino acids. CDR3 protein: CASSPASFEAFF. The CDR3 DNA reads TGTGCCAGCTCACCGGCGTCGTTTGAAGCTTTCTTT.

Comment on this clone: This same CDR3 is encoded by further DNA sequences in the sample. The chain is built from TRBV11-2 and TRBJ2-3; 8 positions match TRBD1. The CDR3 loop spans 15 amino acids. Germline CDR1 is SGHAT and CDR2 is FQNNGV. The ends lost 5 bases at V and 2 bases at J; junction bases unmatched: 6. The CDR3 spells CASSPGTGSTDTQYF. The CDR3 nucleotides read TGTGCCAGCAGCCCCGGGACAGGTTCCACAGATACGCAGTATTTT.

The chain recombines TRBV4-1 with TRBJ2-5; D gene uncertain. V was trimmed by 4 bases and J by 2 bases, leaving 14 bases between them. The V gene's germline CDR1 is MGHRA and CDR2 YSYEKL. The CDR3 loop spans 15 amino acids. CDR3 amino acids: CASSPPGEGQETQYF. CDR3 DNA: TGCGCCAGCAGCCCGCCCGGAGAAGGTCAAGAGACCCAGTACTTC.

The chain carries TRBV4-3 and TRBJ1-5, with TRBD1 as a possible D gene (5 bases). Germline CDR1 LGHNA, CDR2 YSLEER. The CDR3 consists of 16 residues. Trimming removed 4 bases at V and 1 base at J, with 14 bases between. The CDR3 reads CASSRQSLGSNQPQHF. CDR3 nucleotide sequence: TGCGCCAGCAGCCGACAGTCCTTGGGGAGCAATCAGCCCCAGCATTTT.

The J gene is TRBJ2-1, the V gene TRBV30; no clear D. The CDR3 spans 13 residues. Germline assignment: CDR1 GTSNPN and CDR2 SVGIG (reference sequence). The V and J ends lost 7 bases and 0 bases respectively, with 10 bases between them. The CDR3: CAFSSYSYNEQFF. The CDR3 DNA reads TGTGCCTTTAGTTCTTACTCCTACAATGAGCAGTTCTTC.

The chain is built from TRBV29-1 and TRBJ2-1; 9 bases map to TRBD1. This CDR3 region has 14 residues. Germline V lookup: CDR1 SQVTM, CDR2 ANQGSEA. V lost 6 bases and J lost 4; bases outside the gene matches: 7. The CDR3 loop reads CSVDRGSGYNEQFF. CDR3 nucleotide sequence: TGCAGCGTAGACAGGGGGTCTGGATACAATGAGCAGTTCTTC.

Comment on this clone: Other DNA sequences from this sample encode an identical CDR3 as well. This chain connects TRBV4-3 to TRBJ2-7; the match to TRBD2 covers 9 bases. V shed 0 bases and J 2 bases; nucleotides not matched to a gene: 2. The CDR3 sequence is 15 residues long. Germline-derived CDR1 and CDR2 are LGHNA and YSLEER. The CDR3 reads CASSQDSGSAYEQYF. The CDR3, as DNA: TGCGCCAGCAGCCAAGATAGCGGGAGTGCCTACGAGCAGTACTTC.

The rearrangement uses TRBV20-1 and TRBJ2-3, with TRBD2 identical over 8 bases. This CDR3 is built from 10 residues. Germline values: CDR1 DFQATT, CDR2 SNEGSKA (reference sequence). CDR3 DNA sequence: TGCCAGGCGGGAGGCGGTACGCAGTATTTT. It codes for CQAGGGTQYF.